Following are 14 T cell receptor beta chains from one sample sequenced in a study of CD4+ T cells in melanoma. Here immunoSEQ multiplex PCR was the method, and the copy in TCRdb shows in-frame clones only, minus some. The data show around 12,000 clones, roughly three fifths seen once. Input material: cells from a culture (not recorded whether cultured in vitro). The receptors derive from a human donor with melanoma.

The gene calls are TRBV7-9 and TRBJ2-1; D may be TRBD1 (5 bases). The CDR3 covers 14 residues. Germline V gene sequence: CDR1 SEHNR, CDR2 FQNEAQ (reference sequence). The V end lost 3 bases, the J end lost 15 bases, and 21 bases lay between the germline ends. CDR3 loop: CASSFGIRDLSRFF. For the CDR3, the DNA is TGTGCCAGCAGCTTCGGCATCAGGGATCTTTCGAGGTTCTTC.

The chain has TRBV2 and TRBJ1-1, with no clear D. This CDR3 comprises 17 residues. Germline V gene sequence: CDR1 SNHLY, CDR2 FYNNEI. The ends were cut back, 6 bases at V and 4 bases at J, with 24 bases in the middle. The CDR3 here is CASRPALYRSRSTEAFF. The CDR3, as DNA: TGTGCCAGCAGGCCAGCCCTGTACAGATCCAGGAGCACTGAAGCTTTCTTT.

CDR3: CASGSRTAIETGELFF. CDR3 coding DNA: TGTGCTAGTGGTTCCAGGACAGCGATCGAGACCGGGGAGCTGTTTTTT. V usage is TRBV12-5 and J usage is TRBJ2-2, with a possible D match to TRBD1 (6 bases). The CDR3 totals 16 residues. The V gene's germline CDR1 is LGHNT and CDR2 FRNRAP. V gave up 4 bases and J gave up 5 bases, with 17 bases separating them.

This clone was counted a few times. The gene calls are TRBV9 and TRBJ1-1; unclear D gene. The CDR3 sequence is 14 residues long. V gave up 4 bases and J gave up 2 bases, with 12 bases separating them. CDR1 is SGDLS, CDR2 YYNGEE, per germline. CDR3 residues: CASSLDTRNTEAFF. The CDR3 DNA follows: TGTGCCAGCAGCTTAGACACAAGAAACACTGAAGCTTTCTTT.

CDR3 residues: CASNLDGGYQETQYF. The DNA for the CDR3 is TGTGCCAGCAACCTGGACGGGGGGTACCAAGAGACCCAGTACTTC. The chain couples TRBV4-2 to TRBJ2-5, with TRBD2 identical over 7 bases. Germline CDR1 reads LGHNA; CDR2 reads YNFKEQ. The V segment lost 7 bases and the J segment 0 bases; nucleotides outside the gene matches: 8. There are 15 residues in the CDR3.

The rearrangement uses TRBV19 and TRBJ1-6; D is possibly TRBD1 (5 bases). Deletions cut 3 bases from V and 9 bases from J, with 15 bases between. From germline, CDR1 is LNHDA and CDR2 SQIVND (reference sequence). The CDR3 is made up of 15 amino acids. The CDR3 is CASSISRAERSPLHF. As DNA, the CDR3 is TGTGCCAGTAGTATCTCCAGGGCAGAACGTTCACCCCTCCACTTT.

This clone was seen more than once but under ten times. The chain carries TRBV6-6 and TRBJ1-1; the D is unclear. Germline V gene data show CDR1 as MNHNY and CDR2 as SVGAGI (reference sequence). The length of the CDR3 is 12 residues. Trimming took 4 bases from V and 11 from J, leaving 14 bases between them. This CDR3 reads CASSSLPDPAFF. CDR3 coding DNA: TGTGCCAGCAGTTCCCTCCCCGACCCGGCTTTCTTT.

This rearrangement joins TRBV6-5 to TRBJ1-2; 12 nucleotides line up with TRBD1. The germline V gene encodes CDR1 MNHEY and CDR2 SVGAGI. J lost 8 bases, V lost 7 bases, and 11 bases had no gene match. The CDR3 is 15 amino acids. The CDR3 protein is CASNILGDRGLGYTF. The CDR3 DNA reads as TGTGCCAGCAATATACTTGGGGACAGGGGGCTCGGCTACACCTTC.

This clone occurred a few times. This sequence joins TRBV29-1 and TRBJ1-1, with D unclear. The CDR3 sequence is 13 residues long. From germline, CDR1 is SQVTM and CDR2 ANQGSEA. Deletions cut 7 bases from V and 9 bases from J, with 21 bases between. The DNA for the CDR3 is TGCAGCGGGCTGTATACGGGTAGTTCCCAAGCTTTCTTT. It translates to CSGLYTGSSQAFF.

This clone was seen once. The rearrangement links TRBV29-1 to TRBJ2-1; 9 bases are shared with TRBD2. V dropped 4 bases and J dropped 8; count of bases not matched to a gene: 18. The length of the CDR3 is 17 residues. CDR1 and CDR2 from the germline V gene are SQVTM and ANQGSEA. CDR3 sequence reads: CSVVGAGGPSPPDEQFF. The CDR3 bases are TGCAGCGTTGTAGGGGCGGGGGGGCCTTCGCCCCCCGATGAGCAGTTCTTC.

This clone turned up a few times. The chain combines TRBV28 with TRBJ1-6, with a tentative D call TRBD1 (5 bases). Germline assignment: CDR1 MDHEN and CDR2 SYDVKM. The V gene lost 6 bases and the J gene lost 13 bases, with 19 bases spanning the gap. CDR3 length: 14 amino acids. CDR3 residues: CASRFPGRASPLHF. CDR3 DNA sequence: TGTGCCAGCAGGTTCCCTGGCAGGGCGTCTCCCCTCCACTTT.

CDR3 protein: CASSFGPSSYEQYF. CDR3 nucleotides: TGTGCCAGCAGCTTTGGCCCAAGCTCCTACGAGCAGTACTTC. The chain joins TRBV5-6 to TRBJ2-7, with D hard to call. There are 14 residues in the CDR3. V shed 2 bases and J shed 0 bases, with 9 bases lying between them. The germline gives CDR1 SGHDT, CDR2 YYEEEE.

The V and J genes are TRBV7-8 and TRBJ1-2, with 9 bases aligning to TRBD1. Per germline, CDR1 SGHVS and CDR2 FQNEAQ. After removal of 5 bases from V and 4 bases from J, the junction contained 5 bases not matched to a gene. The CDR3 has 14 residues. The CDR3 spells CASSPGTGSYGYTF. In DNA form, the CDR3 reads TGTGCCAGCAGCCCCGGGACAGGGTCCTATGGCTACACCTTC.

This chain links TRBV7-8 with TRBJ1-1, with TRBD1 matching over 7 bases. Germline CDR1 SGHVS, CDR2 FQNEAQ. This CDR3 spans 13 amino acids. Trimming cost V 5 bases and J 5 bases; bases outside gene matches: 5. The CDR3 DNA reads TGTGCCAGCAGCCGGGACAGAGGAACTGAAGCTTTCTTT. The encoded protein is CASSRDRGTEAFF.